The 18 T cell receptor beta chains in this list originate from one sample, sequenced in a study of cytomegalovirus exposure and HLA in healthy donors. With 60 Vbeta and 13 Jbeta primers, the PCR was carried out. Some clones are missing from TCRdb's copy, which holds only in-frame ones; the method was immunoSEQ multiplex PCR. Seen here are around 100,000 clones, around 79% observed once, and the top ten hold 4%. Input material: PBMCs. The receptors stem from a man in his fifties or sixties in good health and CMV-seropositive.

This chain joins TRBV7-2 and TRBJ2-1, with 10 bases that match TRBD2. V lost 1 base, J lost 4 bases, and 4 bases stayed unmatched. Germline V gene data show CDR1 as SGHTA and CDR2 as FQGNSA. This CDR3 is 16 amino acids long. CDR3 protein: CASSLEGSGGYNEQFF. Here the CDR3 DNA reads TGTGCCAGCAGCTTAGAGGGTAGCGGGGGGTACAATGAGCAGTTCTTC.

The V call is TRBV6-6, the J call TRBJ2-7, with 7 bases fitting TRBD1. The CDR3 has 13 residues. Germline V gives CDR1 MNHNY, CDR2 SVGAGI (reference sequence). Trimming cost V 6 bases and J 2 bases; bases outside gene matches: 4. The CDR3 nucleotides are TGTGCCAGCAGGCCGACAGGGACCTACGAGCAGTACTTC. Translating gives CASRPTGTYEQYF.

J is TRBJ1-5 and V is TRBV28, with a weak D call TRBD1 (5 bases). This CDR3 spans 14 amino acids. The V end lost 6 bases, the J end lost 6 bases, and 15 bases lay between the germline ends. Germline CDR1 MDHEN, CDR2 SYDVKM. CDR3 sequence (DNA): TGTGCCAGCAGACCGGGGGTCGTAGGTCAGCCCCAGCATTTT. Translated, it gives CASRPGVVGQPQHF.

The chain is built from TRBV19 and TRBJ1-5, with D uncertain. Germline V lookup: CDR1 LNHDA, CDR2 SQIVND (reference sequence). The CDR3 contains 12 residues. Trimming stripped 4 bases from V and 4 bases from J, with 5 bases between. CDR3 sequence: CASSTPNQPQHF. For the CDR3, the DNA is TGTGCCAGTAGTACCCCTAATCAGCCCCAGCATTTT.

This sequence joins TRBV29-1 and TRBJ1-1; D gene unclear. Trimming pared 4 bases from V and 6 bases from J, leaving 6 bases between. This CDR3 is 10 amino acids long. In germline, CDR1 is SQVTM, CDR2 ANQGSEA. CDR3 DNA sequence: TGCAGCGTTGGTACGGCTGAAGCTTTCTTT. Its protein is CSVGTAEAFF.

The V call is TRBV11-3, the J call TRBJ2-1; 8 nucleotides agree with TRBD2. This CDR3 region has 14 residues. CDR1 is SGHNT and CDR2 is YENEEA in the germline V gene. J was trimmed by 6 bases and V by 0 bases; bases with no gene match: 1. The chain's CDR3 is CASSLEGTSNEQFF. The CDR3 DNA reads TGTGCCAGCAGCTTAGAAGGGACTAGCAATGAGCAGTTCTTC.

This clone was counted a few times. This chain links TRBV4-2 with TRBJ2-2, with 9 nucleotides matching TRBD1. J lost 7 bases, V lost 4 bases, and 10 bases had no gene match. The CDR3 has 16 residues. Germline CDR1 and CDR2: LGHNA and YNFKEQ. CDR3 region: CASSRSTGGGGGELFF. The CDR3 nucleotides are TGTGCCAGCAGCCGAAGTACAGGGGGCGGTGGCGGGGAGCTGTTTTTT.

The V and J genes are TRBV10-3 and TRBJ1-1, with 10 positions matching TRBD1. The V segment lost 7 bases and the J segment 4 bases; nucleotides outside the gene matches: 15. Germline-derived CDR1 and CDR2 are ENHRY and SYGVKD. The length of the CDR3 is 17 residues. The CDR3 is CAITKSPGTGAGTEAFF. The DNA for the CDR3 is TGTGCCATCACCAAAAGTCCCGGGACAGGGGCTGGCACTGAAGCTTTCTTT.

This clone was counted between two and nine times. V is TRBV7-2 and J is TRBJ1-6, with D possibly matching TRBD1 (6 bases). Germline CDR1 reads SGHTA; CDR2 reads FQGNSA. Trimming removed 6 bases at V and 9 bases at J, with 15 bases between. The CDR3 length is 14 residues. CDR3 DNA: TGTGCCAGCAGTATACAGGGTGGGGCTTCACCCCTCCACTTT. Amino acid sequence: CASSIQGGASPLHF.

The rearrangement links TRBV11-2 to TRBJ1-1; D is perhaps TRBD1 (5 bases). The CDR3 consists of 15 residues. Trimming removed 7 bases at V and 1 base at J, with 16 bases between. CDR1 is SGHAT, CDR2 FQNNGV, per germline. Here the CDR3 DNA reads TGTGCCAGCACCTTTGGAGGGGTGGGGAACACTGAAGCTTTCTTT. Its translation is CASTFGGVGNTEAFF.

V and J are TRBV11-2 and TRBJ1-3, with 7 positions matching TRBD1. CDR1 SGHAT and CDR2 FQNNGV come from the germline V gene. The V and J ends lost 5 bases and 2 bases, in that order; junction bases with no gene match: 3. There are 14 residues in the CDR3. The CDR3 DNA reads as TGTGCCAGCAGCCGAGACAGGGCTGGAAACACCATATATTTT. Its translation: CASSRDRAGNTIYF.

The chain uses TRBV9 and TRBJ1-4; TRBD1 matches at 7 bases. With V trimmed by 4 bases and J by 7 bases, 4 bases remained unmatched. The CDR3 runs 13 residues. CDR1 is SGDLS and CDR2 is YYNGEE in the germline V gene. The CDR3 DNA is TGTGCCAGCAGCAACACAGGGGCTGAAAAACTGTTTTTT. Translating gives CASSNTGAEKLFF.

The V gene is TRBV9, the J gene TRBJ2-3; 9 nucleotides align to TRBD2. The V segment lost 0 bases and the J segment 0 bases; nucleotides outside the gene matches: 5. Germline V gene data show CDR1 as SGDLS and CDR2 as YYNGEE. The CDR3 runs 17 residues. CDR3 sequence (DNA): TGTGCCAGCAGCGTAGCCCTAGCGGGATCTAGCACAGATACGCAGTATTTT. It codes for CASSVALAGSSTDTQYF.

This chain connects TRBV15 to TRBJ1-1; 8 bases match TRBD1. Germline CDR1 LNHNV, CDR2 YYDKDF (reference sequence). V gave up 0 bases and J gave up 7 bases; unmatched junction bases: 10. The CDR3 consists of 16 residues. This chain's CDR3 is CATSRDRTGGQGEAFF. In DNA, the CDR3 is TGTGCCACCAGCAGAGATCGAACAGGGGGTCAGGGTGAAGCTTTCTTT.

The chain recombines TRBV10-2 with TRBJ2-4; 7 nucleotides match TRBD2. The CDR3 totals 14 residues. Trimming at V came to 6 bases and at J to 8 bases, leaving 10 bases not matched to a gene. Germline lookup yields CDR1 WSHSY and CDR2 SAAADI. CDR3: CASSPTGGQDIQYF. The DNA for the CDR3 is TGCGCCAGCAGCCCGACGGGGGGTCAGGACATTCAGTACTTC.

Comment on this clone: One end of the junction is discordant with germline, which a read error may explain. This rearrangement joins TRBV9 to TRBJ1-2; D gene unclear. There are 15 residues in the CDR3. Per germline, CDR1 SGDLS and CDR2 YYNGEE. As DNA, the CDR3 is TGTGCCAGCAGCGTAGGGCCGGGGAACAACTATAGCTACACCTTC. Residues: CASSVGPGNNYSYTF.

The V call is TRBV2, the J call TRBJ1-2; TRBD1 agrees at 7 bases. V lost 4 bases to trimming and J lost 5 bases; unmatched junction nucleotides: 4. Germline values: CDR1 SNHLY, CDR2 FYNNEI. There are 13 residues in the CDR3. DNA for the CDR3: TGTGCCAGCAGTGGGGACAGCTCGTATGGCTACACCTTC. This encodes CASSGDSSYGYTF. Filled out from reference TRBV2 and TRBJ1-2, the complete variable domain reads EPEVTQTPSHQVTQMGQEVILRCVPISNHLYFYWYRQILGQKVEFLVSFYNNEISEKSEIFDDQFSVERPDGSNFTLKIRSTKLEDSAMYFCASSGDSSYGYTFGSGTRLTVV.

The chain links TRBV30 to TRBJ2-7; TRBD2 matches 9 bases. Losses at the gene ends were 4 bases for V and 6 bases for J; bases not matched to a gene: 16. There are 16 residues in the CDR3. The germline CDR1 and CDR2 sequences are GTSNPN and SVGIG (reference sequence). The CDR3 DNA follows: TGTGCCTGGAATTCGGGACTAGCAGGACAAAGAGGCGAGCAGTACTTC. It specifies CAWNSGLAGQRGEQYF.